This T cell receptor beta chain was captured by sequencing in a study of T cell responses to AZD1222 COVID-19 vaccine. Study outcomes and limitations: Repertoire sampling happened only post peak T cell response. Possibly, clonal diversity was underestimated; donors were largely white British and included more females. An increase in Spike-specific TCR breadth and depth was observed after two AZD1222 doses. Reports indicate that nearly half of spike-specific TCRs are directed at unmutated variant regions.

CDR1 is SGHTA, CDR2 FQGNSA, per germline. Trimming took 4 bases from V and 6 from J; bases not matched to a gene: 3. This CDR3 comprises 14 residues. Sequencing used immunoSEQ multiplex PCR; TCRdb keeps in-frame clones, though not all of them. The sample lists more than 150,000 clones, 80% to 95% seen once, with less than 2.5% in the top ten. Comment on this clone: No antigen is known for it.

The chain links TRBV7-2 to TRBJ1-2, with 12 bases fitting TRBD1. The TCR sequence derives from an adult who received the AZD1222 COVID-19 vaccine. The sample in question was peripheral blood, obtained 28 days after the second AZD1222 dose. CDR3 DNA: TGTGCCAGCAGCTGGGGACAGGGGGCGAATGGCTACACCTTC. Translated, it gives CASSWGQGANGYTF.